The clone carrying this T cell receptor beta chain was recorded once. The entry originates in a study of blood T cell repertoires in COVID-19. On the study more broadly: The United States, Italy and Spain were the sources of the acute and convalescent COVID-19 samples. PBMCs, B-cell-depleted T cells, or T cells provided the cDNA or gDNA that made up the material.

Original processing notes: Nucleated cell counts were estimated from reference gene primer amplification. Repertoires were generated with immunoSEQ multiplex PCR, while TCRdb's copy carries only in-frame clones and drops some. From that table come the V and J calls and clone size; the DNA was used to work out D and trimming. This sample has under 500,000 clones, with approximately 90% found just once. The CDR3 extends over 16 amino acids. With V trimmed by 8 bases and J by 4 bases, 14 bases remained unmatched. In germline, CDR1 is SNHLY, CDR2 FYNNEI. V is TRBV2 and J is TRBJ2-3; 8 nucleotides align to TRBD1. This receptor was taken from a woman aged 30 to 39 with acute or convalescent COVID-19. Sample: peripheral blood. CDR3 amino acids: CASLIRDRMVADTQYF. The DNA of the CDR3 is TGTGCCAGCCTGATCCGGGACAGGATGGTCGCAGATACGCAGTATTTT.